This T cell receptor beta chain was found in a study of cytomegalovirus exposure and HLA in healthy donors. Primers: 60 Vbeta forward and 13 Jbeta reverse. Repertoires were generated with immunoSEQ multiplex PCR, while TCRdb's copy carries only in-frame clones and drops some. The sample includes about 160,000 clones, roughly four fifths seen only once; the top ten take roughly 1.4%. The donors, nominally healthy at sampling, likely had unrecorded immune exposures. Sample: PBMCs. The clonotype was recovered from a man aged 35-49 years in good health and CMV-seronegative.

The CDR3 coding sequence is TGTGCCAGCAGTTCACCCTCGGGAGGGCAGTTCTTC. Its translation is CASSSPSGGQFF. This chain connects TRBV7-3 to TRBJ2-1, with 7 positions matching TRBD2. Per germline, CDR1 SGHTA and CDR2 FQGTGA. This CDR3 region has 12 residues. V lost 6 bases, J lost 12 bases, and 8 bases stayed unmatched.